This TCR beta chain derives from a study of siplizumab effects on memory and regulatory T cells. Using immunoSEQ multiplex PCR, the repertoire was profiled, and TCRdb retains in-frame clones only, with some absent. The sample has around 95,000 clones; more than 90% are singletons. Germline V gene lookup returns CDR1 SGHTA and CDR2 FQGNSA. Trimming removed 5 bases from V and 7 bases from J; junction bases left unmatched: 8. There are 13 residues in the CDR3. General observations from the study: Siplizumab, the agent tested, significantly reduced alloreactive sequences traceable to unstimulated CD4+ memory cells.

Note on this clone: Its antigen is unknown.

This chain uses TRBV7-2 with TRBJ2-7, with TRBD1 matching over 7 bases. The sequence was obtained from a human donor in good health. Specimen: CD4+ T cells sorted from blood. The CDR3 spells CASSPGTAGEQYF. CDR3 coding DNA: TGTGCCAGCAGCCCAGGGACAGCCGGGGAGCAGTACTTC.